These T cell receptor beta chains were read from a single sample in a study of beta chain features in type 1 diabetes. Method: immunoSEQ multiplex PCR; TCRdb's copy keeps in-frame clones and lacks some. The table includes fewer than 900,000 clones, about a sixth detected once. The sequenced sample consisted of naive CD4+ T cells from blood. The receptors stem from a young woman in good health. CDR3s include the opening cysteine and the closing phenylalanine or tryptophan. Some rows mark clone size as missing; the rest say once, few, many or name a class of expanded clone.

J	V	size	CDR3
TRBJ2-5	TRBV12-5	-	CASGPIRQGQETQYF
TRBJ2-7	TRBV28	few	CASSLLGTSGGYEQYF
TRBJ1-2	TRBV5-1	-	CASSTGSQGAYGYTF
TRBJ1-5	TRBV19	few	CASSIRINQPQHF
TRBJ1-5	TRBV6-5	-	CASRETGHLHQPQHF
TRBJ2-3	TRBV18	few	CASSSGVLRTDTQYF
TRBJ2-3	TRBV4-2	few	CASSLSGTSTDTQYF
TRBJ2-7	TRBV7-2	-	CASSLGGTSYEQYF
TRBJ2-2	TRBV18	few	CASSPEVPGAGELFF
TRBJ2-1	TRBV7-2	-	CASSLGGRGQFF
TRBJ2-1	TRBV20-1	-	CSPRYNEQFF
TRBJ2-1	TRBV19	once	CASSIRRVSGTGYNEQFF
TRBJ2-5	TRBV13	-	CASSLVGPLLEKYF
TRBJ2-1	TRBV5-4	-	CASSSGPAGYNEQFF
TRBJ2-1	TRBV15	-	CATSRDRAGGGNEQFF
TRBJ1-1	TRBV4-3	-	CASSQEIGAEAFF
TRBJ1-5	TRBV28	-	CASNRQLNQPQHF
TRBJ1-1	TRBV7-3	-	CASSHDGNTEAFF
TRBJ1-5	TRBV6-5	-	CASSYSSGRDQPQHF
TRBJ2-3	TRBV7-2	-	CASRRPQVGGDTQYF
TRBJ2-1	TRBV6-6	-	CASTAPSGGSVQFF
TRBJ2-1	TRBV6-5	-	CASSPGRAEGEQFF
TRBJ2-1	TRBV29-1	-	CSGRTYNVGNEQFF
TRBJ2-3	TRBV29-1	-	CSVSRLAADTDTQYF
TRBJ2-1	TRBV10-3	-	CAISRDRAYEQFF
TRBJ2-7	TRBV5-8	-	CASSSGQGLPYEQYF
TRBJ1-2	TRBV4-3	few	CASSRDRGGYGYTF
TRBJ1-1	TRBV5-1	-	CASSSSGTWDTEAFF
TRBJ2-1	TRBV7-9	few	CASSSSSGRGGEQFF
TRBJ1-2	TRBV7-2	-	CASSLTGTGYNYGYTF
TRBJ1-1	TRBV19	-	CASIRQANTEAFF
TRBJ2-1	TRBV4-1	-	CASSQPTGTSGRREQFF
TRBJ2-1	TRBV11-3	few	CASSLSSYNEQFF
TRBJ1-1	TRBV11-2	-	CASKGQGDTEAFF
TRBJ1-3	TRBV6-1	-	CASSEWSARNTIYF
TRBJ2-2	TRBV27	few	CASSALAINTGELFF
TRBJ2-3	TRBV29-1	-	CSVETNTDTQYF
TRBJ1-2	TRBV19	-	CASRSVLNYKGGGYTF
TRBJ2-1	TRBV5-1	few	CASSETGTSYNEQFF
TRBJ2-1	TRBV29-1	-	CSVVGEGSHSYNEQFF